Included here is one T cell receptor beta chain sequence, with context. Antigen unknown. The sample originates from a study of shared clonotypes between healthy human individuals. Across the whole study: Participating donors consisted of two women and a few men aged 18 to 49.

Study-level results: Among the subsets, naive ones generally showed larger estimated richness than memory ones.

Using immunoSEQ multiplex PCR, the repertoire was profiled, and TCRdb retains in-frame clones only, with some absent. The data contain roughly 570,000 clones, about 98% of them singletons. Naive-designated CD8 cells lacked CD45RO, were positively enriched for CCR7, and omitted terminally differentiated effector memory CD45RA+ cells. Deletions cut 0 bases from V and 1 base from J, with 9 bases between. CDR1 and CDR2 from the germline V gene are MNHEY and SMNVEV (reference sequence). The CDR3 spans 15 residues. Sequencing input: naive CD8+ T cells sorted from blood. This chain links TRBV27 with TRBJ2-5; TRBD1 might be the D (5 bases). The TCR originated in a man aged 30 to 45 in good health. The chain's CDR3 is CASSLSPGLQETQYF. Written as DNA, the CDR3 is TGTGCCAGCAGTTTATCCCCAGGGCTCCAAGAGACCCAGTACTTC.